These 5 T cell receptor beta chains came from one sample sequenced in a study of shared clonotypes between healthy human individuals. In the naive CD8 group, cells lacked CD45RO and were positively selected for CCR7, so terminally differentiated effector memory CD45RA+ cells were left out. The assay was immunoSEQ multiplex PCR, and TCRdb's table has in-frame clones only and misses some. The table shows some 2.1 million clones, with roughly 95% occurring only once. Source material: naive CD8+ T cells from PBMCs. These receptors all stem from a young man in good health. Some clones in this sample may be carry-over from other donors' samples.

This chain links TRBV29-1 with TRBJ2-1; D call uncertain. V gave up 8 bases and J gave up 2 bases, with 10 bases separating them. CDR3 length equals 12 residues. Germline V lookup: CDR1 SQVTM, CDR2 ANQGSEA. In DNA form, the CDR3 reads TGCAGCTTCGCGGAGACCTACAATGAGCAGTTCTTC. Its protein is CSFAETYNEQFF.

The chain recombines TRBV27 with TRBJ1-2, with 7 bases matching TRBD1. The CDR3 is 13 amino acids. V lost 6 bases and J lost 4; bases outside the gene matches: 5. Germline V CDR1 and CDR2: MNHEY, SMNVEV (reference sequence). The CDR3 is CASSPWTGYGYTF. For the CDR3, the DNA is TGTGCCAGCAGCCCATGGACAGGCTATGGCTACACCTTC.

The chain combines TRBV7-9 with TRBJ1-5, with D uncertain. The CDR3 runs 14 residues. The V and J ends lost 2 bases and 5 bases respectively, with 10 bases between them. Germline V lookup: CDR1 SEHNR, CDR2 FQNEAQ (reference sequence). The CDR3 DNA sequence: TGTGCCAGCAGCTTACCGGGTATGGATCAGCCCCAGCATTTT. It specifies CASSLPGMDQPQHF.

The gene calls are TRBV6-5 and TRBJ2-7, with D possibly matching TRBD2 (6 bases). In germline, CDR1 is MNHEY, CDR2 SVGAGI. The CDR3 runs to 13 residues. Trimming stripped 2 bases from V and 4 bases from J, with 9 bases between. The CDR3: CASSYAGLYEQYF. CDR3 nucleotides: TGTGCCAGCAGTTACGCGGGACTTTACGAGCAGTACTTC.

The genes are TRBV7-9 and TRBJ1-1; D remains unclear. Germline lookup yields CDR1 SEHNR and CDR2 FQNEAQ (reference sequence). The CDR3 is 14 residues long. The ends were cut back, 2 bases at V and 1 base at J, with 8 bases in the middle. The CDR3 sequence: CASSLQQANTEAFF. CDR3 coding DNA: TGTGCCAGCAGCTTACAACAAGCGAACACTGAAGCTTTCTTT.